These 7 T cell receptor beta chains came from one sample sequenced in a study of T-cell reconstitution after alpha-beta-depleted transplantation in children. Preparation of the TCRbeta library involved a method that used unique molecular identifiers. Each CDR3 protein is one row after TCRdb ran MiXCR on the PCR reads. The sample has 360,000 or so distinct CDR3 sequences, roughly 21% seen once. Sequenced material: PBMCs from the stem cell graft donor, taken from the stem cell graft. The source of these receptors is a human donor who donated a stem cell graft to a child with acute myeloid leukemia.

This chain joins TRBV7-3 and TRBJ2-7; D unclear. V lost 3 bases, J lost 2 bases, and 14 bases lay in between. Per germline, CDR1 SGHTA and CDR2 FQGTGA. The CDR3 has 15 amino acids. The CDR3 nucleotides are TGTGCCAGCAGCTTTTATTACCACCTAACCTACGAGCAGTACTTC. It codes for CASSFYYHLTYEQYF.

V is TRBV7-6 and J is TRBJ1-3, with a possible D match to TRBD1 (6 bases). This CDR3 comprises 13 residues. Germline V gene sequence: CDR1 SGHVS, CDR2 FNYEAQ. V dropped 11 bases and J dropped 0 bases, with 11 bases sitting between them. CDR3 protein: CAGKDSSGNTIYF. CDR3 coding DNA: TGTGCCGGGAAGGACAGCTCTGGAAACACCATATATTTT.

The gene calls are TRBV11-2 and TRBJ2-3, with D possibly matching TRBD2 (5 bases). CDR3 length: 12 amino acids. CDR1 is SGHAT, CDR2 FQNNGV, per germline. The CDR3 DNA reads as TGTGCGGTTGGAGGCAGCACAGATACGCAGTATTTT. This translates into CAVGGSTDTQYF.

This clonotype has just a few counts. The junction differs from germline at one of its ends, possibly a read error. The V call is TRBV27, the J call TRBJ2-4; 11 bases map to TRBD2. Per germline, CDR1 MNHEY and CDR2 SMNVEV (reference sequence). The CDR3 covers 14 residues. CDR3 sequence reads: CASSLSPGLADSHF. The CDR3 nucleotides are TGTGCCAGCAGTTTAAGTCCGGGACTAGCGGATTCGCACTTC.

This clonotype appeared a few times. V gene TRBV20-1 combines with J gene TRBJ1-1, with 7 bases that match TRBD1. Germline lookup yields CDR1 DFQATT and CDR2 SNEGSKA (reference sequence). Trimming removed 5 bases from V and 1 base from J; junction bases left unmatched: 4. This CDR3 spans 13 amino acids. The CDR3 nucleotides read TGCAGTGCTCTATACAGGGGGAACACTGAAGCTTTCTTT. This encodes CSALYRGNTEAFF.

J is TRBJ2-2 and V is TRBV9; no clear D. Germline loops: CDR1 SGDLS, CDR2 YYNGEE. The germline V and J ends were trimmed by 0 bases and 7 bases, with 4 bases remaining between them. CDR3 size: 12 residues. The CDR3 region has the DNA TGTGCCAGCAGCGTAGCGGACGGGGAGCTGTTTTTT. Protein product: CASSVADGELFF.

CDR3 protein: CASSYPTVVGLAGGYEQYF. The CDR3 DNA reads TGTGCCAGCAGCTACCCGACAGTGGTTGGGCTAGCCGGGGGCTACGAGCAGTACTTC. The chain has TRBV5-6 and TRBJ2-7; D possibly corresponds to TRBD2 (6 bases). The germline CDR1 and CDR2 sequences are SGHDT and YYEEEE. V was shortened by 3 bases and J by 3 bases, with 28 bases between the two germline ends. The CDR3 consists of 19 residues.